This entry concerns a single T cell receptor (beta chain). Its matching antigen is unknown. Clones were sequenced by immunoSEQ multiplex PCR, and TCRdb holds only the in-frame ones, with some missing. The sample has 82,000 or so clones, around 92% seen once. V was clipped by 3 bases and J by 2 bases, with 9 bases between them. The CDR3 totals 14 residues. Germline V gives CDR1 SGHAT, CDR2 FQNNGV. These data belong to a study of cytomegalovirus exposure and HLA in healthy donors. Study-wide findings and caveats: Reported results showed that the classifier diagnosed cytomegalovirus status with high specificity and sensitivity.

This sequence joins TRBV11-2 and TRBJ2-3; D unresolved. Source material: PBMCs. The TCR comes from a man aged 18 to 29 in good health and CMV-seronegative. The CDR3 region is CASSFPRVTDTQYF. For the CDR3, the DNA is TGTGCCAGCAGCTTCCCGAGAGTCACAGATACGCAGTATTTT.